This TCR beta chain was profiled in a study of blood T cell repertoires in COVID-19. The overall study: Researchers got acute and convalescent COVID-19 samples from the United States, Italy and Spain. Sources were T cells, B-cell-depleted T cells, or PBMCs; the material itself was cDNA or gDNA.

This CDR3 is 11 amino acids long. The germline CDR1 and CDR2 sequences are DFQATT and SNEGSKA (reference sequence). Clones were read by immunoSEQ multiplex PCR, and TCRdb kept only the in-frame ones, dropping some. The data show tens of thousands of clones, roughly 88% seen once. Sequencing used peripheral blood. The source is a woman in her 70s with acute or convalescent COVID-19. This chain connects TRBV20-1 to TRBJ1-1; TRBD1 might be the D (5 bases). The CDR3 DNA reads TGCAGCAGGGTTCGGAACACTGAAGCTTTCTTT. Translated: CSRVRNTEAFF.